This is a list of T cell receptor beta chains from one sample in a study of metastatic and nonmetastatic thyroid tumors. TCRdb re-clonotyped the PCR reads via MiXCR. This table holds approximately 58,000 clones, roughly 22% found once. The sequenced sample consisted of blood. The receptors were sampled from a female donor with papillary thyroid cancer or a benign thyroid nodule (not recorded which). Some clones in this sample may be carry-over from other donors' samples. The CDR3 runs from the conserved cysteine through the conserved F or W. D genes are given only for firm matches. Clone size is not always given. Where it is, it says once, few, many or a class for expanded clones.

clone_size d_call j_call v_call cdr3_nt cdr3_aa
few . TRBJ1-6 TRBV30 TGTGCCTTGAGTGGGGAGCAGAATTCACCCCTCCACTTT CALSGEQNSPLHF
many TRBD1 TRBJ2-5 TRBV4-2 TGTGCCAGCAGCCGAAATACAGGGGCCGAGACCCAGTACTTC CASSRNTGAETQYF
many TRBD2 TRBJ2-3 TRBV18 TGTGCCAGCTCTCCAATAGCGGGATTAACAGATACGCAGTATTTT CASSPIAGLTDTQYF
many . TRBJ2-7 TRBV20-1 TGCAGTGCTGACAACAGAGCCTACGAGCAGTACTTC CSADNRAYEQYF
many . TRBJ1-6 TRBV19 TGTGCCAGTAGTACGTCTAAAGGGGCTCGGAGCTCCTATAATTCACCCCTCCACTTT CASSTSKGARSSYNSPLHF
few . TRBJ2-2 TRBV30 TGTGCCTGGGACGGGCACACCGGGGAGCTGTTTTTC CAWDGHTGELFF
. TRBD2 TRBJ2-7 TRBV18 TGTGCCAGCTCACTATCGACGGTAAGCGGGATCACCTCCTACGAGCAGTACTTC CASSLSTVSGITSYEQYF
. . TRBJ2-2 TRBV5-1 TGCGCCAGCACGGGGCTAGCTGGAGAGGACGGGGAGCTGTTTTTT CASTGLAGEDGELFF
many TRBD2 TRBJ2-3 TRBV10-3 TGTGCCATCAGTGAGTCGAGCGGGGTAGGTGGGACAGATACGCAGTATTTT CAISESSGVGGTDTQYF
many TRBD1 TRBJ2-1 TRBV4-1 TGCGCCAGCAGCCAACCGGGACAGGGTTACAATGAGCAGTTCTTC CASSQPGQGYNEQFF
. . TRBJ2-1 TRBV11-3 TGTTCCATCAGCGAAAAGGGGACGCAGTTCTTC CSISEKGTQFF
. . TRBJ1-2 TRBV5-6 TGTGCCAGCAGCTTTTCACAGGGTGATCTCTATGGCTACACCTTC CASSFSQGDLYGYTF